The clone carrying this T cell receptor (beta chain) was detected only once. Authors' processing steps: Amplifying reference gene primers gave estimates of nucleated cell counts. Here immunoSEQ multiplex PCR was the method, and the copy in TCRdb shows in-frame clones only, minus some. From that table come the V and J calls and clone size; the DNA was used to work out D and trimming. The data hold fewer than 150,000 clones, with less than 80% observed a single time. The source of the sample is a study of blood T cell repertoires in COVID-19. Study in general: From the United States, Italy and Spain came samples of acute and convalescent COVID-19.

V shed 6 bases and J shed 1 base, with 13 bases lying between them. CDR3 length: 14 residues. Germline V gene sequence: CDR1 SQVTM, CDR2 ANQGSEA. The chain joins TRBV29-1 to TRBJ1-5; D might be TRBD1 (6 bases). The sequenced sample was peripheral blood. This TCR was recovered from a man over 45 with acute or convalescent COVID-19. CDR3 DNA sequence: TGCAGCGTGGCACAGGGCGGCAGCAATCAGCCCCAGCATTTT. Amino acid sequence: CSVAQGGSNQPQHF. Supplemented by reference TRBV29-1 and TRBJ1-5, the full variable domain reads SAVISQKPSRDICQRGTSLTIQCQVDSQVTMMFWYRQQPGQSLTLIATANQGSEATYESGFVIDKFPISRPNLTFSTLTVSNMSPEDSSIYLCSVAQGGSNQPQHFGDGTRLSIL.